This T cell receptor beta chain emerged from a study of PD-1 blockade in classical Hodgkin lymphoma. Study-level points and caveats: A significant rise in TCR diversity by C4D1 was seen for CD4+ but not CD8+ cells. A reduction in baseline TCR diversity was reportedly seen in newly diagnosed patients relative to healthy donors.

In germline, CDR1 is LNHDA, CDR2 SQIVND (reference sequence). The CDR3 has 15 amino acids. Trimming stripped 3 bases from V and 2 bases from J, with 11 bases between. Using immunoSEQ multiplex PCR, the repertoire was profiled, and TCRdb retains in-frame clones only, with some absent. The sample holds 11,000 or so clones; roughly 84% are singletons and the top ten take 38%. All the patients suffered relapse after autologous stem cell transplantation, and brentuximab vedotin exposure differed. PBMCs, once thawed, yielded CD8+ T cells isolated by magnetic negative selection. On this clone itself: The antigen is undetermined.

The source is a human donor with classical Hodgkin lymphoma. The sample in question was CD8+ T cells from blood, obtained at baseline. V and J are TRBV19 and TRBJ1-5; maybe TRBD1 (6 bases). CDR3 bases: TGTGCCAGTAGTATGTGGGACATGGGCAATCAGCCCCAGCATTTT. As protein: CASSMWDMGNQPQHF. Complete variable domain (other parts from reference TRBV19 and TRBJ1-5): DGGITQSPKYLFRKEGQNVTLSCEQNLNHDAMYWYRQDPGQGLRLIYYSQIVNDFQKGDIAEGYSVSREKKESFPLTVTSAQKNPTAFYLCASSMWDMGNQPQHFGDGTRLSIL.